A selection of T cell receptor beta chains follows, all from one sample in a study of shared clonotypes between healthy human individuals. The table came from immunoSEQ multiplex PCR; TCRdb's copy has only in-frame clones and leaves some out. The profile shows over 2,000,000 clones, around 93% of them singletons. The sequenced sample was naive CD8+ T cells from PBMCs. These receptors all come from a man aged 18 to 30 in good health. Some clones in this sample may be carry-over from other donors' samples. The CDR3 runs from the conserved cysteine through the conserved F or W. Each record gives: clone size, J gene, D gene, V gene, CDR3 DNA, CDR3 protein. A D gene is named only where the DNA matches it firmly. For some rows the clone size is stated as once, few or many, or as a class when expanded; others skip it.

>.|TRBJ1-2|.|TRBV6-1
TGTGCCAGCACCGAAACAGGGAATTATGGCTACACCTTC
CASTETGNYGYTF
>once|TRBJ1-5|.|TRBV6-6
TGTGCCAGCAGTTACTTCAGGACGGAGCCCCAGCATTTT
CASSYFRTEPQHF
>.|TRBJ2-1|TRBD2|TRBV11-2
TGTGCCAGCAGCCCAAAACGGCTAGCGGATATTTCATACAATGAGCAGTTCTTC
CASSPKRLADISYNEQFF
>.|TRBJ2-2|.|TRBV6-5
TGTGCCAGCAGTTACGTCCAGGGGAACACCGGGGAGCTGTTTTTT
CASSYVQGNTGELFF
>once|TRBJ2-1|TRBD1|TRBV29-1
TGCAGCGTTGAGGGAGGACAGGGGATTTCCTACAATGAGCAGTTCTTC
CSVEGGQGISYNEQFF
>.|TRBJ2-7|.|TRBV27
TGTGCCAGCAGTCCGAGGTTTCCCTACGAGCAGTACTTC
CASSPRFPYEQYF
>.|TRBJ2-2|.|TRBV9
TGTGCCAGCAGCGTAGACCACACCGGGGAGCTGTTTTTT
CASSVDHTGELFF
>once|TRBJ1-4|.|TRBV9
TGTGCCAGCAGCACCTCCGGGACTTCAAATGAAAAACTGTTTTTT
CASSTSGTSNEKLFF
>.|TRBJ2-7|TRBD2|TRBV5-1
TGCGCCAGCAGCCCCTCCCGACTAGCTTGGGAGCAGTACTTC
CASSPSRLAWEQYF
>.|TRBJ2-1|TRBD2|TRBV30
TGTGCCTGGAGTAGGGGACTAGCGGTCGATGAGCAGTTCTTC
CAWSRGLAVDEQFF
>.|TRBJ2-1|.|TRBV14
TGTGCCAGCAGCCAAGTGGACTCGAACTACAACAATGAGCAGTTCTTC
CASSQVDSNYNNEQFF
>.|TRBJ1-1|.|TRBV2
TGTGCCAGCAGTGAAACGATGGCTTTCTTT
CASSETMAFF
>.|TRBJ2-1|TRBD1|TRBV28
TGTGCCAGCAGTTATGACAGGGGGCTCTCGAATGAGCAGTTCTTC
CASSYDRGLSNEQFF
>.|TRBJ2-5|.|TRBV30
TGTGCCTGGAGTGTACCCAGGGTCGAAGAGACCCAGTACTTC
CAWSVPRVEETQYF
>.|TRBJ2-1|TRBD2|TRBV7-3
TGTGCCAGCAGCCCAACCCTATCCACTAGCGGGGGATTCTCCTACAATGAGCAGTTCTTC
CASSPTLSTSGGFSYNEQFF
>.|TRBJ1-1|.|TRBV9
TGTGCCAGCAGCGTAGGGTATACAGCGAACACTGAAGCTTTCTTT
CASSVGYTANTEAFF
>once|TRBJ1-3|.|TRBV6-1
TGTGCCAGCAGTGCCCGCAATGCCTCTGGAAACACCATATATTTT
CASSARNASGNTIYF